This T cell receptor (beta chain) was found in a study of OX40 agonist ivuxolimab in advanced cancers. On the study more broadly: A history of anti-PD-1, anti-PD-L1 or anti-CTLA-4 therapy was acceptable, and more than 30% had some.

V gave up 4 bases and J gave up 6 bases; unmatched junction bases: 0. Per the germline V gene, CDR1 is MNHNS and CDR2 is SASEGT. The CDR3 sequence is 13 residues long. Sequencing used immunoSEQ multiplex PCR; TCRdb keeps in-frame clones, though not all of them. This table holds some 85,000 clones, about nine tenths found once. Note on this clone: The sample contains more than one DNA sequence encoding this CDR3.

The clonotype was recovered from an adult with an advanced solid tumor such as melanoma, head and neck, liver or kidney cancer. Sequenced material: CD4+ or CD8+ T cells sorted from blood, taken in a trial of the OX40 agonist ivuxolimab. The genes are TRBV6-1 and TRBJ1-5; 10 bases map to TRBD1. As DNA, the CDR3 is TGTGCCAGCAGTGGGACAGGGGGTCAGCCCCAGCATTTT. As protein: CASSGTGGQPQHF.